The next 24 T cell receptor beta chains were all read from a single sample in a study of shared clonotypes between healthy human individuals. CD45RO-negative CD8 cells positively selected for CCR7 made up the naive population, which excluded terminally differentiated effector memory CD45RA+ cells. Sequencing used immunoSEQ multiplex PCR; TCRdb keeps in-frame clones, though not all of them. The repertoire holds around 1.9 million clones, with roughly 93% as singletons. Material for sequencing was naive CD8+ T cells from PBMCs. These TCRs come from a man between 18 and 29 years old in good health. Some clones in this sample may be carry-over from other donors' samples.

V is TRBV14 and J is TRBJ2-1; D gene ambiguous. Germline CDR1 SGHDN, CDR2 FVKESK. The CDR3 length is 12 residues. V was trimmed by 1 base and J by 9 bases, leaving 7 bases between them. The CDR3 loop reads CASSQGFFEQFF. In DNA form, the CDR3 reads TGTGCCAGCAGCCAAGGGTTTTTTGAGCAGTTCTTC.

This rearrangement joins TRBV5-4 to TRBJ2-5; possibly TRBD2 for D (7 bases). V lost 2 bases, J lost 1 base, and 15 bases lay in between. The CDR3 totals 16 residues. CDR1 is SGHNT and CDR2 is YYREEE in the germline V gene (reference sequence). CDR3 bases: TGTGCCAGCAGCTTCGGTGTGGGAGGGGGCCAAGAGACCCAGTACTTC. This codes for CASSFGVGGGQETQYF.

This chain connects TRBV5-1 to TRBJ2-1; D ambiguous. Germline CDR1 is SGHRS and CDR2 is YFSETQ. V was trimmed by 8 bases and J by 5 bases, leaving 17 bases between them. The CDR3 totals 14 residues. CDR3 amino acids: CASYGPPTDNEQFF. Here the CDR3 DNA reads TGCGCCAGTTACGGACCCCCAACTGACAATGAGCAGTTCTTC.

The chain recombines TRBV10-3 with TRBJ2-3; weak D call: TRBD2 (5 bases). The germline gives CDR1 ENHRY, CDR2 SYGVKD. Trimming cost V 2 bases and J 1 base, with 10 bases left between them. The CDR3 has 15 residues. CDR3 region: CAISEAGYRTDTQYF. The CDR3 DNA is TGTGCCATCAGTGAGGCGGGTTACCGCACAGATACGCAGTATTTT.

The V call is TRBV5-6, the J call TRBJ2-3, with D tentatively TRBD2 (5 bases). V lost 3 bases and J 4 bases, leaving 12 bases between the germline ends. Per the germline V gene, CDR1 is SGHDT and CDR2 is YYEEEE. The CDR3 is 14 residues long. CDR3 protein: CASSYTDGADTQYF. The CDR3 coding sequence is TGTGCCAGCAGCTATACAGACGGGGCAGATACGCAGTATTTT. Complete variable domain (other parts from reference TRBV5-6 and TRBJ2-3): DAGVTQSPTHLIKTRGQQVTLRCSPKSGHDTVSWYQQALGQGPQFIFQYYEEEERQRGNFPDRFSGHQFPNYSSELNVNALLLGDSALYLCASSYTDGADTQYFGPGTRLTVL.

This chain uses TRBV28 with TRBJ1-5; D ambiguous. Per germline, CDR1 MDHEN and CDR2 SYDVKM. Trimming cost V 3 bases and J 5 bases, with 11 bases left between them. CDR3 length: 14 residues. As DNA, the CDR3 is TGTGCCAGCAGTTTCTCCTCAAGACATCAGCCCCAGCATTTT. Its translation: CASSFSSRHQPQHF.

V gene TRBV19 combines with J gene TRBJ1-2; no reliable D call. CDR1 LNHDA and CDR2 SQIVND come from the germline V gene (reference sequence). There are 11 residues in the CDR3. V was cut by 10 bases and J by 0 bases, with 6 bases left in between. The CDR3 sequence: CATETNYGYTF. CDR3 nucleotide sequence: TGTGCCACCGAGACTAACTATGGCTACACCTTC.

This clone was picked up one time. This sequence joins TRBV19 and TRBJ2-1; 9 bases align to TRBD1. The germline V gene has CDR1 LNHDA and CDR2 SQIVND (reference sequence). The CDR3 sequence is 11 residues long. The junction had 2 bases not matched to a gene; V was cut back by 3 bases and J by 14 bases. CDR3 in amino acids: CASSIGTGKFF. In DNA, the CDR3 is TGTGCCAGTAGTATCGGGACAGGGAAGTTCTTC.

This clone was observed once. This chain connects TRBV28 to TRBJ1-4; D remains ambiguous. Per the germline V gene, CDR1 is MDHEN and CDR2 is SYDVKM. V shed 5 bases and J shed 7 bases, with 14 bases lying between them. The CDR3 totals 14 residues. The CDR3 nucleotides read TGTGCCAGCAGTCCCCCATCTCGGGTTGAAAAACTGTTTTTT. Its protein is CASSPPSRVEKLFF.

V and J are TRBV7-8 and TRBJ1-2; D may be TRBD1 (6 bases). CDR3 length: 12 amino acids. The V and J ends lost 10 bases and 2 bases respectively, with 11 bases between them. Germline CDR1 is SGHVS and CDR2 is FQNEAQ. The CDR3 region is CAISDRNYGYTF. CDR3 DNA sequence: TGTGCCATTTCCGACAGGAACTATGGCTACACCTTC.

The rearrangement joins TRBV6-1 to TRBJ1-5, with a possible D match to TRBD1 (5 bases). The CDR3 is 16 residues long. Germline assignment: CDR1 MNHNS and CDR2 SASEGT. Trimming pared 2 bases from V and 0 bases from J, leaving 11 bases between. The CDR3 DNA reads TGTGCCAGCAGTGAAAGGGGCGAATATAGCAATCAGCCCCAGCATTTT. Protein: CASSERGEYSNQPQHF.

Concerning this clone: Other DNA sequences in the same sample also yield this CDR3. This chain uses TRBV5-6 with TRBJ2-2; D is uncertain. CDR1 SGHDT and CDR2 YYEEEE come from the germline V gene. Between the trimmed V and J ends, which lost 2 bases and 0 bases, there was a span of 5 bases. The CDR3 is made up of 14 amino acids. In nucleotides, the CDR3 is TGTGCCAGCAGCTTTAGACCGAACACCGGGGAGCTGTTTTTT. Its protein product is CASSFRPNTGELFF.

With respect to this clone: This sample includes further DNA sequences coding for the same CDR3. The CDR3 DNA sequence: TGTGCAACGGGACAGGGGTCCACTGAAGCTTTCTTT. Translation gives CATGQGSTEAFF. The rearrangement uses TRBV7-9 and TRBJ1-1; 10 bases are a match to TRBD1. The germline CDR1 and CDR2 sequences are SEHNR and FQNEAQ (reference sequence). The CDR3 has 12 amino acids.

This chain joins TRBV6-1 and TRBJ2-7; D unresolved. Trimming left V 6 bases short and J 0 bases short, with 12 bases between. Germline CDR1 and CDR2: MNHNS and SASEGT. The CDR3 is 14 residues long. In DNA form, the CDR3 reads TGTGCCAGCAGGTTGACAAAGAGCTCCTACGAGCAGTACTTC. Its translation is CASRLTKSSYEQYF.

The V and J genes are TRBV15 and TRBJ1-4; TRBD1 agrees at 8 bases. This CDR3 region has 15 residues. With V trimmed by 5 bases and J by 2 bases, 4 bases remained unmatched. Germline V lookup: CDR1 LNHNV, CDR2 YYDKDF (reference sequence). The CDR3 sequence: CATSGRTGTNEKLFF. The DNA of the CDR3 is TGTGCCACCAGCGGGAGGACAGGGACTAATGAAAAACTGTTTTTT.

The genes are TRBV27 and TRBJ2-7; 8 positions agree with TRBD1. There are 16 residues in the CDR3. The trim removed 5 bases at V and 0 bases at J, leaving 9 bases unmatched. In germline, CDR1 is MNHEY, CDR2 SMNVEV (reference sequence). In DNA form, the CDR3 reads TGTGCCAGCAGTCCTTCGACAGGGGACCACTCCTACGAGCAGTACTTC. It codes for CASSPSTGDHSYEQYF.

The chain links TRBV7-8 to TRBJ2-1; 8 bases are shared with TRBD1. The CDR3 runs to 15 residues. Trimming cost V 4 bases and J 7 bases; bases outside gene matches: 9. Germline CDR1 SGHVS, CDR2 FQNEAQ. The CDR3 is CASSSWTGSGNEQFF. The CDR3 coding sequence is TGTGCCAGCAGCTCGTGGACAGGGTCTGGGAATGAGCAGTTCTTC.

The rearrangement links TRBV19 to TRBJ2-1; D may be TRBD1 or TRBD2 (5 bases each). Germline V CDR1 and CDR2: LNHDA, SQIVND (reference sequence). Trimming took 0 bases from V and 6 from J, leaving 12 bases between them. The CDR3 length is 15 residues. The CDR3 spells CASSIDGGSGNEQFF. Written as DNA, the CDR3 is TGTGCCAGTAGTATAGATGGGGGATCGGGCAATGAGCAGTTCTTC. Together with reference TRBV19 and TRBJ2-1, the CDR3 gives the full variable domain: DGGITQSPKYLFRKEGQNVTLSCEQNLNHDAMYWYRQDPGQGLRLIYYSQIVNDFQKGDIAEGYSVSREKKESFPLTVTSAQKNPTAFYLCASSIDGGSGNEQFFGPGTRLTVL.

The chain recombines TRBV18 with TRBJ2-7; D gene ambiguous. The CDR3 extends over 14 amino acids. CDR1 and CDR2 from the germline V gene are KGHSH and LQKENI. With 5 bases removed from V and 1 base from J, the gap between germline ends came to 12 bases. The CDR3 DNA sequence: TGTGCCAGCTCAGTCTCCAGGACGTCCTACGAGCAGTACTTC. The encoded protein is CASSVSRTSYEQYF. Using reference TRBV18 and TRBJ2-7 for the parts outside the CDR3, the full variable domain is NAGVMQNPRHLVRRRGQEARLRCSPMKGHSHVYWYRQLPEEGLKFMVYLQKENIIDESGMPKERFSAEFPKEGPSILRIQQVVRGDSAAYFCASSVSRTSYEQYFGPGTRLTVT.

The chain combines TRBV7-3 with TRBJ2-1; 10 nucleotides agree with TRBD2. Germline V lookup: CDR1 SGHTA, CDR2 FQGTGA. CDR3 size: 15 residues. The ends lost 4 bases at V and 8 bases at J; junction bases unmatched: 8. CDR3 sequence: CASSSSSGSFDEQFF. The CDR3 nucleotides read TGTGCCAGCAGCTCATCTAGCGGGAGTTTTGATGAGCAGTTCTTC.

The chain couples TRBV4-1 to TRBJ2-1, with TRBD2 as a possible D gene (5 bases). The CDR3 covers 15 residues. The germline V gene encodes CDR1 MGHRA and CDR2 YSYEKL. V was pared by 3 bases and J by 5 bases, with 14 bases between. The CDR3 DNA reads as TGCGCCAGCAGCCAGCCAACCTCCGGGAACAATGAGCAGTTCTTC. Translating gives CASSQPTSGNNEQFF.

The genes are TRBV29-1 and TRBJ2-1, with D maybe TRBD1 (5 bases). Between the trimmed V and J ends, which lost 7 bases and 6 bases, there was a span of 19 bases. The CDR3 length is 14 residues. Germline-derived CDR1 and CDR2 are SQVTM and ANQGSEA. CDR3 region: CSAVGVTKGNEQFF. Here the CDR3 DNA reads TGCAGCGCCGTAGGGGTCACAAAAGGCAATGAGCAGTTCTTC.

The chain uses TRBV28 and TRBJ1-5, with a possible D match to TRBD1 (6 bases). The germline CDR1 and CDR2 sequences are MDHEN and SYDVKM. The CDR3 contains 14 residues. V lost 6 bases, J lost 4 bases, and 13 bases lay in between. The CDR3 bases are TGTGCCAGCAGGCACAGGGTGCGAAATCAGCCCCAGCATTTT. Amino acid sequence: CASRHRVRNQPQHF.

The V gene is TRBV10-3, the J gene TRBJ1-5; perhaps TRBD1 as D (5 bases). Per the germline V gene, CDR1 is ENHRY and CDR2 is SYGVKD. Trimming pared 0 bases from V and 4 bases from J, leaving 10 bases between. The length of the CDR3 is 15 residues. The CDR3 region is CAISESAPGNQPQHF. CDR3 DNA: TGTGCCATCAGTGAGTCTGCCCCAGGGAATCAGCCCCAGCATTTT.